A selection of T cell receptor beta chains follows, all from one sample in a study. TCRdb analysed the RT-PCR reads with MiXCR anew, one entry per CDR3 protein. The repertoire has about 680,000 distinct CDR3 sequences, 13% to 15% of them found once; the top ten carry about 3.9%. Sequenced material: memory CD4+ T cells from blood. The receptors were sampled from a female donor in good health, serving as a healthy control. Both conserved end residues are part of each CDR3. The D gene is left open where the match is weak. Rows give clone size only sometimes, using once, few, many, or a class for an expanded clone.

CASSEQGISGGEAFF TGTGCCAGCAGTGAACAGGGTATTTCTGGAGGTGAAGCTTTCTTT NA TRBJ1-1 15 TRBV6-1 few
CASSFHGQGDQPQHF TGTGCCAGCAGCTTTCACGGACAGGGAGACCAGCCCCAGCATTTT TRBD1 TRBJ1-5 15 TRBV5-5 few
CASSQEIRDTNSPLHF TGTGCCAGCAGCCAAGAAATCCGGGACACTAATTCACCCCTCCACTTT NA TRBJ1-6 16 TRBV3-1 NA
CAWMGVRGSSYNEQFF TGTGCCTGGATGGGGGTTCGGGGGAGCTCCTACAATGAGCAGTTCTTC NA TRBJ2-1 16 TRBV30 NA
CASSLGADGYTF TGCGCCAGCAGCTTGGGTGCAGATGGCTACACCTTC NA TRBJ1-2 12 TRBV5-1 few
CASRVTKTSGNTIYF TGTGCCAGCAGGGTAACCAAAACTTCTGGAAACACCATATATTTT NA TRBJ1-3 15 TRBV6-6 NA
CSVAEGVTDTQYF TGCAGCGTTGCCGAGGGGGTCACAGATACGCAGTATTTT NA TRBJ2-3 13 TRBV29-1 many
CASSQWDRDEQYF TGTGCCAGCAGCCAATGGGACAGGGACGAGCAGTACTTC TRBD1 TRBJ2-7 13 TRBV3-1 few
CSARDSSAGTQYF TGCAGTGCTAGAGATTCGTCTGCGGGGACCCAGTACTTC NA TRBJ2-5 13 TRBV20-1 many
CASSLSRGEKLFF TGTGCCAGCAGTTTATCGAGGGGTGAAAAACTGTTTTTT NA TRBJ1-4 13 TRBV27 NA
CASSRTSGHTGELFF TGTGCCAGCAGCCGTACTAGCGGTCACACCGGGGAGCTGTTTTTT TRBD2 TRBJ2-2 15 TRBV5-5 many
CASINSGGARTGELFF TGTGCCAGTATTAATAGCGGGGGGGCCCGGACCGGGGAGCTGTTTTTT TRBD2 TRBJ2-2 16 TRBV19 NA
CASSPGPGQQVFF TGTGCCAGCAGCCCCGGCCCGGGACAGCAAGTTTTCTTT TRBD1 TRBJ1-1 13 TRBV5-5 once
CSAPGTSGRRNNEQFF TGCAGTGCGCCCGGGACTAGCGGGAGGCGTAACAATGAGCAGTTCTTC TRBD2 TRBJ2-1 16 TRBV20-1 NA